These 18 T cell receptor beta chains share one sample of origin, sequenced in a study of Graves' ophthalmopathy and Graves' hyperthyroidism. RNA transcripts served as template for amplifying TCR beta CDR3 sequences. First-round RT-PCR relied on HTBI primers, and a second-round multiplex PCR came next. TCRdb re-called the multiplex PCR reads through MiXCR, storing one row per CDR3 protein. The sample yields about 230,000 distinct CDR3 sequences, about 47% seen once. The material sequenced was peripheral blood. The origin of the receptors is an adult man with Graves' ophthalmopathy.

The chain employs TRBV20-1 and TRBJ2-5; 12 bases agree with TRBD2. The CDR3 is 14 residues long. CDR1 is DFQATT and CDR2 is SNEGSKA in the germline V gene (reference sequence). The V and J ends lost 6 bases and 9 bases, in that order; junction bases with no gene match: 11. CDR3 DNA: TGCAGTGCCCCGACTAGCGGGGGCGTAGGGGCCCAGTACTTC. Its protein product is CSAPTSGGVGAQYF.

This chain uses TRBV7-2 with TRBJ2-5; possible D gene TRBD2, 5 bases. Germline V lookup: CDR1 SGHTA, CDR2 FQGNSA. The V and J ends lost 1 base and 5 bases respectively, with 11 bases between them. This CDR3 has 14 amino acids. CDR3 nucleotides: TGTGCCAGCAGCTTAGTCCGGGAAGAGGAGACCCAGTACTTC. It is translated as CASSLVREEETQYF.

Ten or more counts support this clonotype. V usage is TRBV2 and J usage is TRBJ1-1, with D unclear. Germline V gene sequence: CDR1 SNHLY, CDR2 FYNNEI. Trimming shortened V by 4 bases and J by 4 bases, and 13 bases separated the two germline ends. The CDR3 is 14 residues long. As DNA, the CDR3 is TGTGCCAGCAGTGGGGCAAGCTGGCGCACTGAAGCTTTCTTT. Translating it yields CASSGASWRTEAFF.

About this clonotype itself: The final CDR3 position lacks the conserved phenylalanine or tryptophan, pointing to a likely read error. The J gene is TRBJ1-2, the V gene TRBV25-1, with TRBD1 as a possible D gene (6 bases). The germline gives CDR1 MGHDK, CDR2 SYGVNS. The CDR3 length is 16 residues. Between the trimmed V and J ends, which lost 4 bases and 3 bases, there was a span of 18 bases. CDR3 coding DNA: TGTGCCAGCAGTGGTGGACCCCGCAGGGGCCACTATGGCTACACCTCC. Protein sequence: CASSGGPRRGHYGYTS.

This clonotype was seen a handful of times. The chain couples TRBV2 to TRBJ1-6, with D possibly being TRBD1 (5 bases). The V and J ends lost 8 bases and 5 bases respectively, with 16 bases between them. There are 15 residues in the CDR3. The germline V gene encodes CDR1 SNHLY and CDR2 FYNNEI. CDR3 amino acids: CASRAVGANNSPLHF. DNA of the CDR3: TGTGCCAGCCGCGCCGTAGGGGCCAATAATTCACCCCTCCACTTT.

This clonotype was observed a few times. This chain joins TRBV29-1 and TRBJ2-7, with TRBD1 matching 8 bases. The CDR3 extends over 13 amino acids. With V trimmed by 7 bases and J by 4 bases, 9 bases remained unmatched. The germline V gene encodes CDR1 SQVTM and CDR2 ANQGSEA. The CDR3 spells CSAEAQGGYEQYF. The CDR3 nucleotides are TGCAGCGCCGAAGCACAGGGGGGATACGAGCAGTACTTC.

The CDR3 sequence is CASSLAPEGVTF. The CDR3 DNA follows: TGTGCCAGCAGCTTAGCGCCTGAGGGAGTTACCTTC. The rearrangement joins TRBV7-9 to TRBJ1-2; D uncertain. The CDR3 contains 12 residues. The germline V gene encodes CDR1 SEHNR and CDR2 FQNEAQ (reference sequence). With 0 bases removed from V and 14 bases from J, the gap between germline ends came to 13 bases. Supplemented by reference TRBV7-9 and TRBJ1-2, the full variable domain reads DTGVSQNPRHKITKRGQNVTFRCDPISEHNRLYWYRQTLGQGPEFLTYFQNEAQLEKSRLLSDRFSAERPKGSFSTLEIQRTEQGDSAMYLCASSLAPEGVTFGSGTRLTVV.

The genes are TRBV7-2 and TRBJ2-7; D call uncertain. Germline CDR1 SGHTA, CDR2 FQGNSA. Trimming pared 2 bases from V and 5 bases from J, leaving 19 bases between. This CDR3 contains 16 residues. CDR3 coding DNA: TGTGCCAGCAGCTTATCCGGTGCCACCCGACAAAACGAGCAGTACTTC. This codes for CASSLSGATRQNEQYF. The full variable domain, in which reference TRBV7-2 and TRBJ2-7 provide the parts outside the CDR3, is GAGVSQSPSNKVTEKGKDVELRCDPISGHTALYWYRQSLGQGLEFLIYFQGNSAPDKSGLPSDRFSAERTGGSVSTLTIQRTQQEDSAVYLCASSLSGATRQNEQYFGPGTRLTVT.

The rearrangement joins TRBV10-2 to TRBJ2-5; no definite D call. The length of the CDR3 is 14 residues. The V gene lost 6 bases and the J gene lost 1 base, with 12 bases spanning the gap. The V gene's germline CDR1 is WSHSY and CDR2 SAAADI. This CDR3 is CASSQKQIQETQYF. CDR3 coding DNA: TGCGCCAGCAGCCAGAAACAGATCCAAGAGACCCAGTACTTC.

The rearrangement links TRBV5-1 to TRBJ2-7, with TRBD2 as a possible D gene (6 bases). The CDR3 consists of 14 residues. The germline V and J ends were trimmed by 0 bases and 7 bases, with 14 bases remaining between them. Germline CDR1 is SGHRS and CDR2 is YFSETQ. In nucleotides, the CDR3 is TGCGCCAGCAGCTTGGGCGGCAGGGCGGGGGAGCAGTACTTC. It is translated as CASSLGGRAGEQYF.

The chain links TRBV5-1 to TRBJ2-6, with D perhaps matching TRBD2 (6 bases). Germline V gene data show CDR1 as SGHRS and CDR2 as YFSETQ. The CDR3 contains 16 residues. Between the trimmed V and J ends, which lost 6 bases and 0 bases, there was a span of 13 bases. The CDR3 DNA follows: TGCGCCAGCAATCAGGGACTCCGCTCTGGGGCCAACGTCCTGACTTTC. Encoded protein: CASNQGLRSGANVLTF.

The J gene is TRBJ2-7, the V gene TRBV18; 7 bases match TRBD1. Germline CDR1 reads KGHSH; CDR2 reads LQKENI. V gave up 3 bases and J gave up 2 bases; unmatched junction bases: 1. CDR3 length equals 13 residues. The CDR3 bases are TGTGCCAGCTCACCGGGACAGCCCTACGAGCAGTACTTC. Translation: CASSPGQPYEQYF.

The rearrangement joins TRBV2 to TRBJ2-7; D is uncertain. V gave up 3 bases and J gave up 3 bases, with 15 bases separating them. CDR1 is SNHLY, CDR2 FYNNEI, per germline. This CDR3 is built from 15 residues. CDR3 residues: CASSERQAPFYEQYF. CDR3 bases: TGTGCCAGCAGTGAGAGGCAGGCCCCTTTCTACGAGCAGTACTTC.

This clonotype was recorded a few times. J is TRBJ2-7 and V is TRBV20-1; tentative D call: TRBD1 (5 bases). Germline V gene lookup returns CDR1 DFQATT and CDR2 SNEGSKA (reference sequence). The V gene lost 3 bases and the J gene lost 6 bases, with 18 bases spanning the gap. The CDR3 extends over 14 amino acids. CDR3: CSASWRQGYGEQYF. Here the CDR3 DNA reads TGCAGTGCTAGTTGGCGTCAGGGATATGGCGAGCAGTACTTC.

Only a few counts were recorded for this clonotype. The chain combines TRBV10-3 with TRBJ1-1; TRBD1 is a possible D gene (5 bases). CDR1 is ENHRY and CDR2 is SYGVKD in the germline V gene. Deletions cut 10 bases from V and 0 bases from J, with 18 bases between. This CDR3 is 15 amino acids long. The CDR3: CASSALAGMNTEAFF. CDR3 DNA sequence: TGTGCCAGCAGCGCATTAGCAGGGATGAACACTGAAGCTTTCTTT.

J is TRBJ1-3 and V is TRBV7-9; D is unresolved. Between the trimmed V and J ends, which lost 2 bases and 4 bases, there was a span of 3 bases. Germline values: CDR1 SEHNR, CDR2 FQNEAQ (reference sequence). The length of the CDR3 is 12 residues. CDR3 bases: TGTGCCAGCAGCTTATTGGGAAACACCATATATTTT. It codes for CASSLLGNTIYF. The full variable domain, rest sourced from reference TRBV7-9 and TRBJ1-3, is DTGVSQNPRHKITKRGQNVTFRCDPISEHNRLYWYRQTLGQGPEFLTYFQNEAQLEKSRLLSDRFSAERPKGSFSTLEIQRTEQGDSAMYLCASSLLGNTIYFGEGSWLTVV.

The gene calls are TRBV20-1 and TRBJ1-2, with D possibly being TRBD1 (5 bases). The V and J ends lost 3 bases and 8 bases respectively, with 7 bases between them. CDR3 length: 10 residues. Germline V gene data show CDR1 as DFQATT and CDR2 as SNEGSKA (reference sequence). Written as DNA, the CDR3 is TGCAGTGCTAGTGGGGGGGGCTACACCTTC. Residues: CSASGGGYTF.

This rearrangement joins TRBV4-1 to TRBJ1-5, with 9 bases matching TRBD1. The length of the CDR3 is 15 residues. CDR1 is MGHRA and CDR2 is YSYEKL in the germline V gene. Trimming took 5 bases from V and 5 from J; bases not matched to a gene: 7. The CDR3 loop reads CASSSQGQGYQPQHF. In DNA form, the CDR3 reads TGCGCCAGCAGCTCGCAGGGACAGGGTTATCAGCCCCAGCATTTT.